The next 19 T cell receptor beta chains were all read from a single sample in a study of shared clonotypes between healthy human individuals. Using immunoSEQ multiplex PCR, the repertoire was profiled, and TCRdb retains in-frame clones only, with some absent. The sample contains roughly 2,500,000 clones, 80% to 95% of which appear only once. The specimen was naive CD4+ T cells from PBMCs. Described subset: CD45RA+ positively selected. These receptors originate from a man aged 18 to 29 in good health. Some clones in this sample may be carry-over from other donors' samples.

This clone was counted a few times. This rearrangement joins TRBV10-2 to TRBJ1-5, with unresolved D. The CDR3 has 12 residues. Trimming removed 3 bases at V and 6 bases at J, with 6 bases between. Germline CDR1 WSHSY, CDR2 SAAADI. The CDR3 nucleotides read TGCGCCAGCAGTGAAGAGTTTCAGCCCCAGCATTTT. It translates to CASSEEFQPQHF.

This rearrangement joins TRBV5-4 to TRBJ1-3; D remains unclear. CDR3 length: 14 residues. Per the germline V gene, CDR1 is SGHNT and CDR2 is YYREEE (reference sequence). V was pared by 0 bases and J by 7 bases, with 11 bases between. CDR3 residues: CASSLEGARNTIYF. The CDR3 nucleotides read TGTGCCAGCAGCTTGGAGGGCGCCCGGAACACCATATATTTT.

The chain recombines TRBV18 with TRBJ2-7, with TRBD2 matching 14 bases. V trimming: 3 bases; J trimming: 6 bases; junction bases outside the gene matches: 10. The CDR3 is 17 amino acids. Germline values: CDR1 KGHSH, CDR2 LQKENI. The chain's CDR3 is CASSPPGLAGVGGEQYF. The CDR3 DNA sequence: TGTGCCAGCTCACCCCCGGGACTAGCGGGAGTGGGCGGCGAGCAGTACTTC.

The rearrangement links TRBV27 to TRBJ1-1; TRBD1 agrees at 7 bases. The CDR3 is 19 amino acids. V gave up 5 bases and J gave up 0 bases; unmatched junction bases: 18. Germline assignment: CDR1 MNHEY and CDR2 SMNVEV (reference sequence). The CDR3 DNA follows: TGTGCCAGCAGTCTAAACAACACAGGGGCGAAATTCATGAACACTGAAGCTTTCTTT. This gives the protein CASSLNNTGAKFMNTEAFF.

This chain joins TRBV6-6 and TRBJ1-5, with D possibly matching TRBD1 (5 bases). CDR1 MNHNY and CDR2 SVGAGI come from the germline V gene (reference sequence). CDR3 size: 16 residues. Trimming left V 4 bases short and J 1 base short, with 14 bases between. The CDR3 loop is CASSSSTVRSNQPQHF. The CDR3 nucleotides are TGTGCCAGCAGTTCCTCGACAGTTCGAAGCAATCAGCCCCAGCATTTT.

The chain uses TRBV7-2 and TRBJ2-3; D possibly corresponds to TRBD2 (6 bases). Germline CDR1 SGHTA, CDR2 FQGNSA. The CDR3 loop spans 16 amino acids. V was trimmed by 3 bases and J by 2 bases, leaving 15 bases between them. The CDR3 sequence: CASSLASAPNTDTQYF. CDR3 nucleotides: TGTGCCAGCAGCTTGGCTAGCGCGCCGAACACAGATACGCAGTATTTT.

The V gene is TRBV6-5, the J gene TRBJ2-5; D gene unclear. This CDR3 spans 14 amino acids. Germline V gene lookup returns CDR1 MNHEY and CDR2 SVGAGI. V lost 6 bases to trimming and J lost 3 bases, with 14 bases between them. The CDR3 nucleotides are TGTGCCAGCAGCCTAGGCGGCGGAAAAGAGACCCAGTACTTC. Its translation is CASSLGGGKETQYF.

This sequence joins TRBV15 and TRBJ2-7; 11 bases are shared with TRBD2. The CDR3 totals 15 residues. J was trimmed by 7 bases and V by 1 base; bases with no gene match: 6. CDR1 and CDR2 from the germline V gene are LNHNV and YYDKDF (reference sequence). The CDR3 sequence: CATSRGSSGRREQYF. The CDR3 DNA reads TGTGCCACCAGCAGAGGGTCTAGCGGGAGGCGGGAGCAGTACTTC.

The rearrangement uses TRBV5-5 and TRBJ1-2; D uncertain. V lost 2 bases, J lost 7 bases, and 12 bases lay in between. The CDR3 loop spans 13 amino acids. Looked up from germline, CDR1 is SGHKS and CDR2 is YYEKEE (reference sequence). CDR3 residues: CASSFKEEVGYTF. CDR3 DNA: TGTGCCAGCAGCTTTAAAGAGGAGGTTGGCTACACCTTC.

This clone was detected only once. This chain uses TRBV30 with TRBJ2-3; D is uncertain. The CDR3 spans 13 residues. CDR1 is GTSNPN, CDR2 SVGIG, per germline (reference sequence). The V end was cut by 0 bases, the J end by 1 base, with 5 bases between. The CDR3 DNA is TGTGCCTGGAGTGTCCCCGGCACAGATACGCAGTATTTT. It is translated as CAWSVPGTDTQYF.

The chain joins TRBV7-2 to TRBJ1-5, with 9 bases lining up with TRBD1. V shed 1 base and J 5 bases; nucleotides not matched to a gene: 6. Germline V CDR1 and CDR2: SGHTA, FQGNSA. CDR3 length: 16 residues. CDR3 nucleotides: TGTGCCAGCAGCTTAGTTGGGACAGGGAATTATCAGCCCCAGCATTTT. Its protein product is CASSLVGTGNYQPQHF.

The gene calls are TRBV18 and TRBJ2-3, with D possibly being TRBD2 (5 bases). The CDR3 has 16 residues. Germline V gene lookup returns CDR1 KGHSH and CDR2 LQKENI. Trimming left V 4 bases short and J 0 bases short, with 14 bases between. The CDR3 bases are TGTGCCAGCTCACAGCTCAGCGGAAGAAGCACAGATACGCAGTATTTT. Amino acids: CASSQLSGRSTDTQYF. The whole variable domain, remainder taken from reference TRBV18 and TRBJ2-3, is NAGVMQNPRHLVRRRGQEARLRCSPMKGHSHVYWYRQLPEEGLKFMVYLQKENIIDESGMPKERFSAEFPKEGPSILRIQQVVRGDSAAYFCASSQLSGRSTDTQYFGPGTRLTVL.

The CDR3 protein is CASSYIWGSYEQYF. The DNA for the CDR3 is TGTGCCAGCAGTTACATTTGGGGCTCCTACGAGCAGTACTTC. The chain has TRBV6-5 and TRBJ2-7, with D hard to call. In germline, CDR1 is MNHEY, CDR2 SVGAGI. This CDR3 spans 14 amino acids. Trimming pared 2 bases from V and 0 bases from J, leaving 8 bases between.

This clone was observed once. J is TRBJ2-1 and V is TRBV7-3; tentatively, D is TRBD2 (5 bases). From germline, CDR1 is SGHTA and CDR2 FQGTGA. V gave up 4 bases and J gave up 3 bases, with 13 bases separating them. This CDR3 contains 15 residues. CDR3 sequence (DNA): TGTGCCAGCAGCTCCGGTGGGAGCGTCTACAATGAGCAGTTCTTC. This encodes CASSSGGSVYNEQFF. Using reference TRBV7-3 and TRBJ2-1 for the parts outside the CDR3, the full variable domain is GAGVSQTPSNKVTEKGKYVELRCDPISGHTALYWYRQSLGQGPEFLIYFQGTGAADDSGLPNDRFFAVRPEGSVSTLKIQRTERGDSAVYLCASSSGGSVYNEQFFGPGTRLTVL.

The V gene is TRBV9, the J gene TRBJ2-7, with TRBD1 matching over 8 bases. The CDR3 runs 15 residues. Trimming at V came to 3 bases and at J to 0 bases, leaving 5 bases not matched to a gene. The germline CDR1 and CDR2 sequences are SGDLS and YYNGEE. Here the CDR3 reads CASSGGQGISYEQYF. In DNA, the CDR3 is TGTGCCAGCAGCGGAGGACAGGGAATCTCCTACGAGCAGTACTTC.

This clone was picked up one time. The rearrangement joins TRBV5-1 to TRBJ2-7, with 9 bases lining up with TRBD1. The CDR3 length is 16 residues. The V gene's germline CDR1 is SGHRS and CDR2 YFSETQ. V lost 4 bases and J lost 4; bases outside the gene matches: 12. The CDR3 region has the DNA TGCGCCAGCAGCGCGACACCCTTACAGGGGGCGTACGAGCAGTACTTC. Translation: CASSATPLQGAYEQYF.

This clone has a handful of counts. The chain recombines TRBV6-1 with TRBJ1-1; no firm D call. Germline values: CDR1 MNHNS, CDR2 SASEGT. V lost 4 bases and J lost 1, with 4 bases in between. This CDR3 comprises 12 residues. The CDR3 region has the DNA TGTGCCAGCAGTGGTTCGAACACTGAAGCTTTCTTT. Protein product: CASSGSNTEAFF.

The CDR3 DNA reads TGTGCCAGCAGTGAAGCGCTTGGGGGCAGGTCCTACAATGAGCAGTTCTTC. Residues: CASSEALGGRSYNEQFF. V gene TRBV2 combines with J gene TRBJ2-1, with a weak D call TRBD1 (6 bases). The germline gives CDR1 SNHLY, CDR2 FYNNEI. The CDR3 loop spans 17 amino acids. Between the trimmed V and J ends, which lost 0 bases and 1 base, there was a span of 13 bases.

The chain joins TRBV5-4 to TRBJ1-1; the D is unclear. V was cut by 4 bases and J by 8 bases, with 18 bases left in between. Germline CDR1 SGHNT, CDR2 YYREEE (reference sequence). This CDR3 has 14 amino acids. CDR3 coding DNA: TGTGCCAGCAGCCCCGCGATGGATCGTACCGAAGCTTTCTTT. Translation gives CASSPAMDRTEAFF.